A selection of T cell receptor beta chains follows, all from one sample in a study of T cell responses to AZD1222 COVID-19 vaccine. TCRdb's table, derived via immunoSEQ multiplex PCR, lists solely in-frame clones and lacks some. The sample carries under 150,000 clones, around 90% recorded once. This material consisted of peripheral blood, taken on day 0 of AZD1222 vaccination. These receptors came from an adult in good health. CDR3s include the opening cysteine and the closing phenylalanine or tryptophan. A D gene is named only where the DNA matches it firmly. Where a row states a size, it is once, few, many or the class of an expanded clone; other rows omit it.

clone_size	d_call	j_call	v_call	cdr3_nt	cdr3_aa
.	.	TRBJ2-7	TRBV29-1	TGCAGCGTTGTGGAAGCGGACAGTTACGAGCAGTACTTC	CSVVEADSYEQYF
.	.	TRBJ1-1	TRBV29-1	TGCAGCGTAGTCAGGGGCGGCCCCACTGAAGCTTTCTTT	CSVVRGGPTEAFF
.	.	TRBJ2-1	TRBV28	TGTGCCAGCATAGGGGCCCGGGAGCAGTTCTTC	CASIGAREQFF
once	.	TRBJ1-1	TRBV27	TGTGCCAGCAGTTTATCTCGAAACACTGAAGCTTTCTTT	CASSLSRNTEAFF
.	TRBD2	TRBJ2-7	TRBV6-5	TGTGCCAGCAGTTACTCCCCAGCGGGGGAACACGAGCAGTACTTC	CASSYSPAGEHEQYF
.	.	TRBJ2-2	TRBV13	TGTGCCAGCAGCGCGATCCCTAACACCGGGGAGCTGTTTTTT	CASSAIPNTGELFF
.	.	TRBJ1-1	TRBV19	TGTGCCAGTAGTTTCGAACAGGGAAAAATTGGAAGGAACACTGAAGCTTTCTTT	CASSFEQGKIGRNTEAFF
.	.	TRBJ2-1	TRBV5-8	TGTGCCAGCAGCTTAACGCTGTACAATGAGCAGTTCTTC	CASSLTLYNEQFF
.	.	TRBJ2-3	TRBV10-3	TGTGCCATCAGACCGGGGGGCACAGATACGCAGTATTTT	CAIRPGGTDTQYF
.	.	TRBJ2-2	TRBV3-1/TRBV3-2	TGTGCCAGCAGCCAAGTTAGGGAGACCGGGGAGCTGTTTTTT	CASSQVRETGELFF
.	.	TRBJ2-5	TRBV18	TGTGCCAGCTCACCAGGGGGGCTGAACCAAGAGACCCAGTACTTC	CASSPGGLNQETQYF
.	TRBD2	TRBJ2-3	TRBV6-4	TGTGCCAGCAGTGAAAGAGCGGGGGAAACAGATACGCAGTATTTT	CASSERAGETDTQYF
.	.	TRBJ1-2	TRBV6-6	TGTGCCAGCAGTTATTTGGGGAGTCGGGATGGCTACACCTTC	CASSYLGSRDGYTF
once	TRBD2	TRBJ2-3	TRBV5-4	TGTGCCAGCAGCGCTAGACTAGCCGCAGATACGCAGTATTTT	CASSARLAADTQYF
once	TRBD2	TRBJ2-3	TRBV6-1	TGTGCCAGCAGTGAGCTAGCGGGGAATACAGATACGCAGTATTTT	CASSELAGNTDTQYF
.	.	TRBJ2-5	TRBV2	TGTGCCAGCAGTGAACGACGCGGTCCAGAGACCCAGTACTTC	CASSERRGPETQYF
.	.	TRBJ1-5	TRBV19	TGTGCCAGTGTACCCTGGGGGGGACAGCCCCAGCATTTT	CASVPWGGQPQHF
once	TRBD1	TRBJ1-6	TRBV28	TGTGCCAGCAGTCCGTCCGGGACAGGTTATAATTCACCCCTCCACTTT	CASSPSGTGYNSPLHF
.	TRBD1	TRBJ2-1	TRBV11-3	TGTGCCAGCAGCTTAGATCAAACAGGGGGCGAGCAGTTCTTC	CASSLDQTGGEQFF
.	TRBD2	TRBJ2-1	TRBV11-2	TGTGCCAGCAGCTCCCAGAGTAGGCTAGCGGGACCCCAGGATGAGCAGTTCTTC	CASSSQSRLAGPQDEQFF
.	.	TRBJ1-1	TRBV28	TGTGCCAGCAGTCCTCTGCTTTGGCGCCAGGACACTGAAGCTTTCTTT	CASSPLLWRQDTEAFF
.	.	TRBJ2-7	TRBV7-6	TGTGCCAGCAGCTTAGAAAGGGAATACGAGCAGTACTTC	CASSLEREYEQYF
.	.	TRBJ2-2	TRBV5-1	TGCGCCAGCAGCTGGCAGGACACCCGAACGACCGGGGAGCTGTTTTTT	CASSWQDTRTTGELFF
.	.	TRBJ2-3	TRBV4-3	TGCGCCAGCAGCCAAGAGGGCTATACGCAGTATTTT	CASSQEGYTQYF
.	TRBD1	TRBJ2-2	TRBV28	TGTGCCAGCAGTTCTTTGACAGGGAAAGGGGGTACCGGGGAGCTGTTTTTT	CASSSLTGKGGTGELFF
.	.	TRBJ1-1	TRBV27	TGTGCCACCAGGTTTGGTACTGAAGCTTTCTTT	CATRFGTEAFF
.	.	TRBJ2-5	TRBV7-2	TGTGCCAGCAGCGCCGACGTGGAGACCCAGTACTTC	CASSADVETQYF
.	.	TRBJ1-1	TRBV6-5	TGTGCCAGCATCACCCCCAAGAACACTGAAGCTTTCTTT	CASITPKNTEAFF
.	.	TRBJ2-7	TRBV11-3	TGTGCCAGCAGCTTTGGGACCGGCTACGAGCAGTACTTC	CASSFGTGYEQYF
.	.	TRBJ1-5	TRBV6-2/TRBV6-3	TGTGCCAGCAGCCACGGGTGGACAGCCAATCAGCCCCAGCATTTT	CASSHGWTANQPQHF
.	.	TRBJ2-1	TRBV27	TGTGCCAGCGCCCCCCTGGGCTCACGGACCTACAATGAGCAGTTCTTC	CASAPLGSRTYNEQFF
.	.	TRBJ1-3	TRBV18	TGTGCCAGCTCTCAATATACCGCCACCAGCTCTGGAAACACCATATATTTT	CASSQYTATSSGNTIYF
.	TRBD1	TRBJ1-5	TRBV6-1	TGTGCCAGCAGTGAAAATCCGACAGGGATGGGCAATCAGCCCCAGCATTTT	CASSENPTGMGNQPQHF
.	.	TRBJ1-1	TRBV28	TGTGCCAGCAGTCGAGGACAGCCGATGGCTTTCTTT	CASSRGQPMAFF
.	.	TRBJ1-2	TRBV15	TGTGCCACCAGCAGAGGGGACACCACTCACTATGGCTACACCTTC	CATSRGDTTHYGYTF
.	TRBD2	TRBJ2-2	TRBV19	TGTGCCAGTAATTTAGCGGGAAGCGCCGGGGAGCTGTTTTTT	CASNLAGSAGELFF